This is a list of T cell receptor beta chains from one sample in a study of molecular identifiers for immune sequencing clone quantification. In TCRdb, the PCR reads were re-called with MiXCR into one record per CDR3 protein. This table has about 510,000 distinct CDR3 sequences, 20% to 25% appearing once. What was sequenced was naive CD8+ T cells from blood, with Jurkat cell RNA spiked in. The receptors were sampled from a human donor in good health. Some libraries in this study had Jurkat cell RNA spiked in. CDR3s include the opening cysteine and the closing phenylalanine or tryptophan. Fields, in order: J gene, D gene, V gene, clone size, CDR3 DNA, CDR3 protein. D genes are given only for firm matches. Clone size, where shown, is once, few, many, or a class for clones that have expanded.

J: TRBJ2-3; D: NA; V: TRBV2; size: few; DNA: TGTGCCGTGCTGGTCACCACAGATACGCAGTATTTT; CDR3: CAVLVTTDTQYF
J: TRBJ2-7; D: TRBD1; V: TRBV12-3/TRBV12-4; size: few; DNA: TGTGCCAGCAGTTTGGGGACAGACCTATTCGCGCAGTACTTC; CDR3: CASSLGTDLFAQYF
J: TRBJ1-4; D: TRBD1; V: TRBV19; size: few; DNA: TGTGCCAGTAGTTTGACAGGGTGTAGTGAAAAACTGTTTTTT; CDR3: CASSLTGCSEKLFF
J: TRBJ2-7; D: NA; V: TRBV7-2; size: NA; DNA: TGTGCCAGCAGCCTCCACGGCGAGCAGTACTTC; CDR3: CASSLHGEQYF
J: TRBJ2-3; D: NA; V: TRBV11-2; size: many; DNA: TGTGCCAGCAGCTCCCCCTCGTCGACGGCTGACACAGATACGCAGTATTTT; CDR3: CASSSPSSTADTDTQYF
J: TRBJ2-7; D: NA; V: TRBV12-3/TRBV12-4; size: NA; DNA: TGTGCCAGCAGCCCGGCGGAGGGGTTGGCCTCCTACGAGCAGTACTTC; CDR3: CASSPAEGLASYEQYF
J: TRBJ2-7; D: TRBD2; V: TRBV19; size: NA; DNA: TGTGCCAGTAGTATTGTTGCTAGCGGGAGCTACGAGCAGTACTTC; CDR3: CASSIVASGSYEQYF
J: TRBJ1-1; D: TRBD1; V: TRBV5-6; size: many; DNA: TGTGCCAGCAGCTGGGACAGGGGGCTGAACACTGAAGCTTTCTTT; CDR3: CASSWDRGLNTEAFF
J: TRBJ1-2; D: NA; V: TRBV6-2/TRBV6-3; size: NA; DNA: TGTGCCAGCAGTTATCGCTCTGCCGGGGAGTTTAACTATGGCTACACCTTC; CDR3: CASSYRSAGEFNYGYTF
J: TRBJ1-5; D: NA; V: TRBV7-9; size: many; DNA: TGTGCCAGCAGTTTAACAGGGAGCAATCAGCCCCAGCATTTT; CDR3: CASSLTGSNQPQHF
J: TRBJ1-2; D: NA; V: TRBV4-3; size: many; DNA: TGCGCCAGCAGTGACGGTTCCTATGGCTACACCTTC; CDR3: CASSDGSYGYTF
J: TRBJ2-3; D: TRBD2; V: TRBV7-2; size: many; DNA: TGTGCCAGCAGCCACCGGGGGGGGCCAGATACGCAGTATTTT; CDR3: CASSHRGGPDTQYF
J: TRBJ2-7; D: NA; V: TRBV25-1; size: few; DNA: TGTGCCAGCAGTGAATCCGGCATGACCTACGAGCAGTACTTC; CDR3: CASSESGMTYEQYF
J: TRBJ2-7; D: TRBD2; V: TRBV6-2/TRBV6-3; size: NA; DNA: TGTGCCAGCCGGCGGGGGGACTCTCTTGACGAGCAGTACTTC; CDR3: CASRRGDSLDEQYF
J: TRBJ1-5; D: NA; V: TRBV6-1; size: few; DNA: TGTGCCAGCAGTGAAGATGGGGGTCAGCCCCAGCATTTT; CDR3: CASSEDGGQPQHF
J: TRBJ1-5; D: NA; V: TRBV19; size: NA; DNA: TGTGCCGGTGGCTGGGGCAATCAGCCCCAGCATTTT; CDR3: CAGGWGNQPQHF
J: TRBJ1-5; D: NA; V: TRBV30; size: NA; DNA: TGTGCCTGGAGTTTAGGTATGGGCCGAAATCAGCCCCAGCATTTT; CDR3: CAWSLGMGRNQPQHF
J: TRBJ2-1; D: TRBD2; V: TRBV19; size: few; DNA: TGTGCCAGTAGTCATAGCGGGAGTAGCAATGAGCAGTTCTTC; CDR3: CASSHSGSSNEQFF
J: TRBJ2-7; D: NA; V: TRBV7-9; size: NA; DNA: TGTGCCAGCAGCTTCAAGCCGGGACTTAATCCCTACGAGCAGTACTTC; CDR3: CASSFKPGLNPYEQYF
J: TRBJ2-1; D: NA; V: TRBV5-1; size: few; DNA: TGCGCCAGCAGGGGGCCGGACGGGAGCTCCTACAATGAGCAGTTCTTC; CDR3: CASRGPDGSSYNEQFF
J: TRBJ2-1; D: TRBD1; V: TRBV19; size: once; DNA: TGTGCCAGTAGTATAGGGGACAGTGGGTCCTGCAATGAGCAGTTCTTC; CDR3: CASSIGDSGSCNEQFF
J: TRBJ2-3; D: NA; V: TRBV6-5; size: many; DNA: TGTGCCAGCAGTTATACAGGGACAGATACGCAGTATTTT; CDR3: CASSYTGTDTQYF
J: TRBJ1-1; D: NA; V: TRBV20-1; size: few; DNA: TGCAGTGCTAGAGCAGAGAACACTGAAGCTTTCTTT; CDR3: CSARAENTEAFF
J: TRBJ1-6; D: NA; V: TRBV4-1; size: few; DNA: TGCGCCAGCAGCCAAAAGGCGGCGGAGGACCCCCTCCACTTT; CDR3: CASSQKAAEDPLHF
J: TRBJ2-3; D: NA; V: TRBV7-6; size: many; DNA: TGTGCCAGCAGATCAGGCGGTGGCACAGATACGCAGTATTTT; CDR3: CASRSGGGTDTQYF
J: TRBJ2-3; D: NA; V: TRBV29-1; size: many; DNA: TGCAGCGTTGAGGGAGGGGGCAGCACAGATACGCAGTATTTT; CDR3: CSVEGGGSTDTQYF
J: TRBJ2-7; D: NA; V: TRBV29-1; size: many; DNA: TGCAGCGTTGAAGTAGTAGGGTACGAGCAGTACTTC; CDR3: CSVEVVGYEQYF
J: TRBJ2-1; D: TRBD1; V: TRBV6-2/TRBV6-3; size: few; DNA: TGTGCCAGCAGTTACTTGACAGGGTCAAGCCGCTACAATGAGCAGTTCTTC; CDR3: CASSYLTGSSRYNEQFF
J: TRBJ1-5; D: NA; V: TRBV12-3/TRBV12-4; size: NA; DNA: TGTGCCAGTCGGGGCCCCAATCAGCCCCAGCATTTT; CDR3: CASRGPNQPQHF
J: TRBJ2-6; D: NA; V: TRBV11-2; size: many; DNA: TGTGCCAGCAGCTTATTCTTCTACTCTGGGGCCAACGTCCTGACTTTC; CDR3: CASSLFFYSGANVLTF
J: TRBJ2-1; D: TRBD2; V: TRBV2; size: NA; DNA: TGTGCCAGCAGTGATGTGACTAGCGGGGGCAATGAGCAGTCCTTC; CDR3: CASSDVTSGGNEQSF
J: TRBJ2-2; D: NA; V: TRBV19; size: NA; DNA: TGTGCCAGTCGCCTCGGGAGTTCCGGGGAGCTGTTTTTT; CDR3: CASRLGSSGELFF
J: TRBJ1-2; D: TRBD1; V: TRBV3-1; size: few; DNA: TGTGCCAGCAGCCAAGCCGGGACAGCCGCATCTAACTATGGCTACACCTTC; CDR3: CASSQAGTAASNYGYTF
J: TRBJ2-3; D: TRBD2; V: TRBV4-3; size: NA; DNA: TGCGCCAGCAGCCAAGATCGCGGGGGTAGCACAGATACGCAGTATTTT; CDR3: CASSQDRGGSTDTQYF
J: TRBJ2-7; D: TRBD1; V: TRBV4-3; size: many; DNA: TGCGCCAGCAGCCAAGATTTGGGCGGACAGGGCTACGAGCAGTACTTC; CDR3: CASSQDLGGQGYEQYF